The 29 T cell receptor beta chains listed next were all sequenced from one sample in a study of shared clonotypes between healthy human individuals. Assay used: immunoSEQ multiplex PCR; TCRdb lists only in-frame clones, some missing. The sample records about 100,000 clones, 68% being singletons. Source material: memory CD8+ T cells sorted from blood. Subset meaning: CD45RO+ cells pooled with CCR7-negative TemRA cells. The receptors here all came from a man younger than 40 in good health.

The chain combines TRBV5-6 with TRBJ1-5; D is undetermined. This CDR3 region has 15 residues. V lost 4 bases and J 3 bases, leaving 14 bases between the germline ends. Germline assignment: CDR1 SGHDT and CDR2 YYEEEE. The CDR3 DNA reads as TGTGCCAGCAGCCTGGTGGGTGTGAACAATCAGCCCCAGCATTTT. Translation gives CASSLVGVNNQPQHF.

This clone was observed a few times. The rearrangement joins TRBV6-4 to TRBJ2-3, with 10 nucleotides matching TRBD2. CDR1 and CDR2 (germline): MRHNA, SNTAGT. J gave up 0 bases and V 3 bases, and 0 bases lay outside the gene matches. This CDR3 spans 15 amino acids. DNA for the CDR3: TGTGCCAGCAGTGAACTAGCGGGGAGCACAGATACGCAGTATTTT. Residues: CASSELAGSTDTQYF.

The J gene is TRBJ1-2, the V gene TRBV28; 7 bases match TRBD1. This CDR3 has 19 residues. Germline trimming cut 2 bases from V and 0 bases from J; bases unmatched to any gene: 15. In germline, CDR1 is MDHEN, CDR2 SYDVKM. CDR3 in amino acids: CASSLTQSTTGIANYGYTF. DNA of the CDR3: TGTGCCAGCAGTTTAACGCAATCTACGACAGGGATAGCTAACTATGGCTACACCTTC.

The chain is built from TRBV18 and TRBJ1-1, with TRBD1 matching over 7 bases. Germline V CDR1 and CDR2: KGHSH, LQKENI. The ends lost 7 bases at V and 0 bases at J; junction bases unmatched: 2. This CDR3 has 13 amino acids. In DNA form, the CDR3 reads TGTGCCAGCTGCAGGGGGATGAACACTGAAGCTTTCTTT. It specifies CASCRGMNTEAFF.

This clone was seen a handful of times. The genes are TRBV11-2 and TRBJ1-3; the match to TRBD1 covers 7 bases. Germline CDR1 reads SGHAT; CDR2 reads FQNNGV. CDR3 length equals 16 residues. Trimming cost V 5 bases and J 3 bases; bases outside gene matches: 10. This CDR3 is CASSQGQEVFGNTIYF. The CDR3 DNA follows: TGTGCCAGCAGCCAAGGACAGGAAGTGTTTGGAAACACCATATATTTT.

J is TRBJ2-7 and V is TRBV4-1; 8 bases are a match to TRBD2. CDR1 and CDR2 from the germline V gene are MGHRA and YSYEKL. The CDR3 runs 14 residues. Trimming removed 3 bases from V and 3 bases from J; junction bases left unmatched: 4. Here the CDR3 DNA reads TGCGCCAGCAGCCACGGGGGGGCAGACTACGAGCAGTACTTC. It is translated as CASSHGGADYEQYF.

The J gene is TRBJ1-2, the V gene TRBV4-3; D might be TRBD1 (5 bases). Trimming shortened V by 1 base and J by 3 bases, and 15 bases separated the two germline ends. The germline CDR1 and CDR2 sequences are LGHNA and YSLEER. The CDR3 runs 16 residues. The CDR3 spells CASSQGLQAGDYGYTF. The CDR3 coding sequence is TGCGCCAGCAGCCAAGGTTTACAGGCGGGGGACTATGGCTACACCTTC.

The V gene is TRBV2, the J gene TRBJ1-3; no clear D gene. CDR3 length: 13 residues. Germline V lookup: CDR1 SNHLY, CDR2 FYNNEI. V lost 6 bases and J lost 0, with 6 bases in between. CDR3 coding DNA: TGTGCCAGCAGGCAGAGCTCTGGAAACACCATATATTTT. Translation: CASRQSSGNTIYF.

This chain connects TRBV10-2 to TRBJ2-7, with 8 nucleotides matching TRBD2. This CDR3 has 18 amino acids. Germline V gene data show CDR1 as WSHSY and CDR2 as SAAADI. J lost 0 bases, V lost 7 bases, and 17 bases had no gene match. The CDR3 loop is CASIGTSSGLISSYEQYF. CDR3 in DNA: TGCGCCAGCATCGGGACTAGTAGCGGGTTAATAAGCTCCTACGAGCAGTACTTC.

The rearrangement links TRBV7-2 to TRBJ2-5; D is ambiguous. This CDR3 has 14 residues. The germline CDR1 and CDR2 sequences are SGHTA and FQGNSA. The germline V and J ends were trimmed by 4 bases and 2 bases, with 11 bases remaining between them. The CDR3 loop is CASSSTPRQETQYF. The CDR3, as DNA: TGTGCCAGCAGCTCTACCCCCAGGCAAGAGACCCAGTACTTC.

The chain is built from TRBV27 and TRBJ2-3; D gene ambiguous. Germline CDR1 is MNHEY and CDR2 is SMNVEV (reference sequence). This CDR3 is built from 16 residues. Trimming removed 10 bases from V and 1 base from J, with 21 bases in between. This chain's CDR3 is CATSLGANYRTDTQYF. The CDR3 DNA follows: TGTGCCACTTCTCTGGGCGCAAACTATCGCACAGATACGCAGTATTTT.

This clone was counted a single time. The V gene is TRBV2, the J gene TRBJ2-1, with TRBD1 identical over 8 bases. V lost 3 bases to trimming and J lost 4 bases; unmatched junction nucleotides: 5. The CDR3 totals 15 residues. Per the germline V gene, CDR1 is SNHLY and CDR2 is FYNNEI. The CDR3 is CASSDLQGGYNEQFF. The CDR3, as DNA: TGTGCCAGCAGTGACCTACAGGGGGGTTACAATGAGCAGTTCTTC.

This clone came up a few times. This chain links TRBV6-4 with TRBJ2-2; 12 nucleotides align to TRBD1. The CDR3 is 16 amino acids. The junction had 5 bases not matched to a gene; V was cut back by 2 bases and J by 7 bases. Germline values: CDR1 MRHNA, CDR2 SNTAGT. CDR3 DNA: TGTGCCAGCAGTGACAAGGGACAGGGGGCGAGCGGGGAGCTGTTTTTT. It codes for CASSDKGQGASGELFF.

The J gene is TRBJ2-7, the V gene TRBV2; D remains ambiguous. CDR1 is SNHLY and CDR2 is FYNNEI in the germline V gene. The CDR3 consists of 12 residues. Trimming cost V 7 bases and J 2 bases, with 9 bases left between them. The CDR3: CASTGVAYEQYF. For the CDR3, the DNA is TGTGCCAGCACTGGGGTCGCCTACGAGCAGTACTTC.

The chain is built from TRBV11-2 and TRBJ2-7, with 8 bases identical to TRBD1. CDR1 SGHAT and CDR2 FQNNGV come from the germline V gene. The trim removed 2 bases at V and 7 bases at J, leaving 7 bases unmatched. This CDR3 has 14 residues. DNA for the CDR3: TGTGCCAGCAGCTTACGGCAGGGGGCGCGAGAGCAGTACTTC. The encoded protein is CASSLRQGAREQYF.

The rearrangement joins TRBV30 to TRBJ1-5, with 9 bases lining up with TRBD1. Per germline, CDR1 GTSNPN and CDR2 SVGIG (reference sequence). CDR3 size: 14 residues. Losses at the gene ends were 3 bases for V and 5 bases for J; bases not matched to a gene: 5. CDR3 nucleotides: TGTGCCTGGAGCCCGGGACAGGGTGATCAGCCCCAGCATTTT. Protein sequence: CAWSPGQGDQPQHF.

This clone was picked up a small number of times. The rearrangement uses TRBV7-9 and TRBJ2-7, with 12 positions matching TRBD2. The V and J ends lost 6 bases and 7 bases, in that order; junction bases with no gene match: 7. The CDR3 runs 14 residues. Germline V lookup: CDR1 SEHNR, CDR2 FQNEAQ (reference sequence). The CDR3 spells CASSSGTSGWEQYF. CDR3 sequence (DNA): TGTGCCAGCAGTTCCGGGACTAGCGGGTGGGAGCAGTACTTC.

V is TRBV27 and J is TRBJ1-4, with no clear D. Looked up from germline, CDR1 is MNHEY and CDR2 is SMNVEV (reference sequence). The CDR3 runs 16 residues. Trimming took 4 bases from V and 6 from J, leaving 18 bases between them. CDR3 in amino acids: CASSSWTDRRDEKLFF. CDR3 in DNA: TGTGCCAGCAGTTCCTGGACGGATAGGCGGGATGAAAAACTGTTTTTT.

V gene TRBV5-4 combines with J gene TRBJ2-2; tentative D call: TRBD1 (5 bases). The ends were cut back, 5 bases at V and 2 bases at J, with 10 bases in the middle. CDR3 length: 14 residues. The germline CDR1 and CDR2 sequences are SGHNT and YYREEE (reference sequence). CDR3 in DNA: TGTGCCAGCAGGCCAGGGTCCAACACCGGGGAGCTGTTTTTT. Protein: CASRPGSNTGELFF.

The rearrangement joins TRBV27 to TRBJ1-5; 7 bases are a match to TRBD1. Germline trimming cut 2 bases from V and 5 bases from J; bases unmatched to any gene: 12. The CDR3 totals 17 residues. From germline, CDR1 is MNHEY and CDR2 SMNVEV (reference sequence). CDR3 nucleotide sequence: TGTGCCAGCAGTTTAATAGGGGGCAGGGGTAAGGATCAGCCCCAGCATTTT. Protein sequence: CASSLIGGRGKDQPQHF.

On this clone: Other nucleotide sequences in the sample specify the same CDR3. The V call is TRBV5-1, the J call TRBJ2-5; 9 positions agree with TRBD1. The junction had 6 bases not matched to a gene; V was cut back by 7 bases and J by 2 bases. Germline CDR1 reads SGHRS; CDR2 reads YFSETQ. The CDR3 is 14 residues long. The CDR3 sequence is CASRLQGAQETQYF. In DNA, the CDR3 is TGCGCCAGCCGTCTACAGGGGGCTCAAGAGACCCAGTACTTC.

This clone was found a few times. The rearrangement uses TRBV5-6 and TRBJ2-6; maybe TRBD2 (6 bases). With 1 base removed from V and 2 bases from J, the gap between germline ends came to 7 bases. The CDR3 runs to 15 residues. CDR1 SGHDT and CDR2 YYEEEE come from the germline V gene. The chain's CDR3 is CASSLTGAGANVLTF. The CDR3 DNA is TGTGCCAGCAGCTTGACGGGAGCTGGGGCCAACGTCCTGACTTTC.

The chain employs TRBV27 and TRBJ2-7; D may be TRBD2 (6 bases). The CDR3 runs to 13 residues. Trimming stripped 5 bases from V and 1 base from J, with 9 bases between. Looked up from germline, CDR1 is MNHEY and CDR2 is SMNVEV (reference sequence). CDR3 coding DNA: TGTGCCAGCAGTAGGACTACATCCTACGAGCAGTACTTC. Its translation is CASSRTTSYEQYF.

This clone was recorded a few times. The genes are TRBV11-2 and TRBJ2-3, with TRBD1 identical over 8 bases. Trimming took 2 bases from V and 1 from J; bases not matched to a gene: 5. CDR3 length equals 16 residues. Germline CDR1 reads SGHAT; CDR2 reads FQNNGV. In nucleotides, the CDR3 is TGTGCCAGCAGCTTATTTCTGGGACAGGGCACAGATACGCAGTATTTT. It specifies CASSLFLGQGTDTQYF.

This sequence joins TRBV4-3 and TRBJ2-7, with TRBD2 identical over 7 bases. The ends lost 0 bases at V and 12 bases at J; junction bases unmatched: 17. The CDR3 covers 16 residues. In germline, CDR1 is LGHNA, CDR2 YSLEER. CDR3: CASSQELGSGFVMMYF. In DNA, the CDR3 is TGCGCCAGCAGCCAAGAACTTGGTAGCGGGTTCGTGATGATGTACTTC.

J is TRBJ2-2 and V is TRBV27, with TRBD1 matching 7 bases. The V segment lost 5 bases and the J segment 3 bases; nucleotides outside the gene matches: 6. Germline CDR1 reads MNHEY; CDR2 reads SMNVEV (reference sequence). The CDR3 is 15 residues long. Here the CDR3 DNA reads TGTGCCAGCAGTCCCCAGGACAGGCACACCGGGGAGCTGTTTTTT. This gives the protein CASSPQDRHTGELFF.

V and J are TRBV19 and TRBJ1-5, with TRBD1 matching 7 bases. CDR3 length: 15 residues. Unmatched junction bases numbered 3, after V lost 4 bases and J lost 0 bases. CDR1 is LNHDA and CDR2 is SQIVND in the germline V gene (reference sequence). This CDR3 is CASSKTGTSNQPQHF. In nucleotides, the CDR3 is TGTGCCAGTAGTAAGACAGGGACTAGCAATCAGCCCCAGCATTTT.

The chain carries TRBV5-4 and TRBJ2-1, with 9 positions matching TRBD2. The ends lost 4 bases at V and 4 bases at J; junction bases unmatched: 6. Germline CDR1 SGHNT, CDR2 YYREEE (reference sequence). CDR3 length: 15 residues. In DNA, the CDR3 is TGTGCCAGCAGCATATCCGCGGGGGGGTACAATGAGCAGTTCTTC. Translation gives CASSISAGGYNEQFF.

The rearrangement links TRBV4-1 to TRBJ2-1; D perhaps matches TRBD2 (7 bases). CDR1 is MGHRA, CDR2 YSYEKL, per germline. This CDR3 is built from 14 residues. Trimming pared 4 bases from V and 10 bases from J, leaving 17 bases between. The CDR3 reads CASSLRGRAGEQFF. In nucleotides, the CDR3 is TGCGCCAGCAGCCTTAGGGGGAGGGCGGGCGAGCAGTTCTTC.